Here is one T cell receptor beta chain with its context. The antigen is not known. This CDR3 contains 16 residues. Germline trimming cut 5 bases from V and 4 bases from J; bases unmatched to any gene: 10. Looked up from germline, CDR1 is MDHEN and CDR2 is SYDVKM. Assay: immunoSEQ multiplex PCR; the TCRdb copy retains only in-frame clones and omits some. The data show roughly 200,000 clones, around 94% seen once. The data were taken from a study of T cell responses to AZD1222 COVID-19 vaccine. Findings of the study overall: Unmutated variant regions reportedly attract nearly half of all spike-specific TCRs. Mostly white British, mostly female donors; authors suggested clonal diversity may be underestimated. Spike-specific TCR breadth and depth went up after people got two AZD1222 doses.

Sequencing was performed on peripheral blood, taken 28 days after the second dose of the MenACWY control vaccine. This chain uses TRBV28 with TRBJ1-4; TRBD1 matches 7 bases. The receptor was derived from an adult who received the MenACWY meningococcal vaccine as a control. DNA for the CDR3: TGTGCCAGCAGTCCAGATGGCAGGGGGTATAATGAAAAACTGTTTTTT. This gives the protein CASSPDGRGYNEKLFF.